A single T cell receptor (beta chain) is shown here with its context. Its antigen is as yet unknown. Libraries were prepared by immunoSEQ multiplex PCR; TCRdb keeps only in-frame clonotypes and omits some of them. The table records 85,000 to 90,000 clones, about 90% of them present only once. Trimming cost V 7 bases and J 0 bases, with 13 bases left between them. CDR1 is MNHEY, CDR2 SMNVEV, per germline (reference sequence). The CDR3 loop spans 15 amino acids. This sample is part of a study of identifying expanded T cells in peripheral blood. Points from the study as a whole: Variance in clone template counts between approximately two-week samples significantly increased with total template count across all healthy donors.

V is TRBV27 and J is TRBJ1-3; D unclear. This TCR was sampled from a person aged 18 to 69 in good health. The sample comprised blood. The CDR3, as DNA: TGTGCCAGCAAACCGGGCCCGCTCTCTGGAAACACCATATATTTT. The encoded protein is CASKPGPLSGNTIYF.